One T cell receptor beta chain is described in this entry. Antigen unknown. This record belongs to a study of shared clonotypes between healthy human individuals. Sequenced by immunoSEQ multiplex PCR; TCRdb stores in-frame clones only, minus some. The sample consists of about 2.4 million clones, 85% to 95% of them appearing once. V lost 4 bases to trimming and J lost 6 bases; unmatched junction nucleotides: 14. CDR1 MNHEY and CDR2 SVGAGI come from the germline V gene. The CDR3 totals 16 residues. Overall study results and limits: A handful of donors had around 5.5% of their naive CD4 clonotypes in common. Sequencing of the sorted subsets was shown by rarefaction to be incomplete despite large depth.

Sequences were obtained from naive CD4+ T cells sorted from blood. Subset: CD45RA+ positively selected. This chain links TRBV6-5 with TRBJ2-7; TRBD1 aligns across 8 bases. This TCR derives from a man aged 18 to 29 in good health. The CDR3 coding sequence is TGTGCCAGCAGTTCCTTGGACAGGGAAGAAGCTCTCGAGCAGTACTTC. Protein: CASSSLDREEALEQYF.